What follows are 15 T cell receptor beta chains derived from one specimen sequenced in a study of cytomegalovirus exposure and HLA in healthy donors. Sequencing used immunoSEQ multiplex PCR; TCRdb keeps in-frame clones, though not all of them. The sample comprises roughly 330,000 clones, 87% of which are singletons, and about 1.2% rests with the top ten. Sequencing used PBMCs. The receptors shown here come from a woman aged 25 to 39 in good health and CMV-seropositive.

The genes are TRBV5-1 and TRBJ2-3, with D hard to call. The germline V and J ends were trimmed by 4 bases and 0 bases, with 6 bases remaining between them. CDR3 length equals 13 residues. Germline CDR1 is SGHRS and CDR2 is YFSETQ. The CDR3 DNA reads as TGCGCCAGCAGCCAAGGGAGCACAGATACGCAGTATTTT. Translated, it gives CASSQGSTDTQYF.

J is TRBJ2-7 and V is TRBV7-8; 9 nucleotides agree with TRBD1. The CDR3 loop spans 14 amino acids. J gave up 6 bases and V 5 bases, and 8 bases lay outside the gene matches. CDR1 SGHVS and CDR2 FQNEAQ come from the germline V gene. In DNA, the CDR3 is TGTGCCAGCAGCCCGACAACAGGGGGCGGCGAGCAGTACTTC. Protein sequence: CASSPTTGGGEQYF.

This clone has a handful of counts. V and J are TRBV19 and TRBJ2-1; D call uncertain. V gave up 1 base and J gave up 5 bases, with 9 bases separating them. Germline lookup yields CDR1 LNHDA and CDR2 SQIVND (reference sequence). This CDR3 spans 14 amino acids. The CDR3 loop is CASSIVERNNEQFF. For the CDR3, the DNA is TGTGCCAGTAGTATAGTCGAGAGAAACAATGAGCAGTTCTTC.

This chain joins TRBV27 and TRBJ2-7; TRBD2 agrees at 7 bases. Losses at the gene ends were 6 bases for V and 2 bases for J; bases not matched to a gene: 10. Per the germline V gene, CDR1 is MNHEY and CDR2 is SMNVEV (reference sequence). The CDR3 runs to 15 residues. The CDR3 here is CASRASGTKTYEQYF. The DNA of the CDR3 is TGTGCCAGCAGGGCCTCCGGGACTAAGACCTACGAGCAGTACTTC.

The chain recombines TRBV6-1 with TRBJ2-7; the match to TRBD1 covers 8 bases. This CDR3 comprises 18 residues. In germline, CDR1 is MNHNS, CDR2 SASEGT. Losses at the gene ends were 4 bases for V and 0 bases for J; bases not matched to a gene: 14. The CDR3 region has the DNA TGTGCCAGCAGTGGCGGACCGAGGCCGGGACAGGTCTCCTACGAGCAGTACTTC. It translates to CASSGGPRPGQVSYEQYF.

CDR3 sequence (DNA): TGCACCAGCAGCCAAGATCTACCGAACGGGGGGGAGACCCAGTACTTC. This encodes CTSSQDLPNGGETQYF. The chain recombines TRBV1 with TRBJ2-5; TRBD2, the table's D call, lacks a check against the DNA. TRBV1 is deemed a pseudogene. The CDR3 extends over 16 amino acids.

This clone was found once. The V call is TRBV15, the J call TRBJ2-1; D could derive from TRBD1 or TRBD2 (5 bases each). Trimming cost V 1 base and J 9 bases, with 10 bases left between them. From germline, CDR1 is LNHNV and CDR2 YYDKDF (reference sequence). The CDR3 totals 13 residues. CDR3 loop: CATSRGGASEQFF. CDR3 in DNA: TGTGCCACCAGCAGAGGAGGGGCCTCTGAGCAGTTCTTC.

Note on this clone: The identical CDR3 is also encoded by other nucleotide sequences in the sample. V and J are TRBV27 and TRBJ1-5; D unresolved. The CDR3 is 13 amino acids. CDR1 is MNHEY, CDR2 SMNVEV, per germline (reference sequence). Trimming took 3 bases from V and 0 from J, leaving 3 bases between them. The CDR3 reads CASSFLSNQPQHF. The CDR3 coding sequence is TGTGCCAGCAGTTTTCTTAGCAATCAGCCCCAGCATTTT.

The genes are TRBV4-2 and TRBJ2-7, with D uncertain. V lost 1 base to trimming and J lost 7 bases, with 5 bases between them. The CDR3 runs 11 residues. In germline, CDR1 is LGHNA, CDR2 YNFKEQ. DNA for the CDR3: TGTGCCAGCAGCCAAGGACAAGAGCAGTACTTC. Amino acid sequence: CASSQGQEQYF.

The V call is TRBV14, the J call TRBJ2-1, with 10 bases fitting TRBD2. The V and J ends lost 4 bases and 6 bases, in that order; junction bases with no gene match: 6. This CDR3 is built from 15 residues. From germline, CDR1 is SGHDN and CDR2 FVKESK. CDR3 DNA: TGTGCCAGCAGCCCGATAGCGGGAGGCATCAATGAGCAGTTCTTC. It specifies CASSPIAGGINEQFF.

The chain joins TRBV29-1 to TRBJ2-7; D assignment may be TRBD1 or TRBD2 (5 bases each). The CDR3 consists of 11 residues. The V gene lost 7 bases and the J gene lost 0 bases, with 7 bases spanning the gap. Germline-derived CDR1 and CDR2 are SQVTM and ANQGSEA. The CDR3 nucleotides read TGCAGCGCAGGGAGCTCCTACGAGCAGTACTTC. It yields the protein CSAGSSYEQYF.

The chain joins TRBV18 to TRBJ1-2; D is undetermined. V was clipped by 0 bases and J by 8 bases, with 10 bases between them. The CDR3 covers 13 residues. Germline V gene data show CDR1 as KGHSH and CDR2 as LQKENI. CDR3 protein: CASSPPIVPGYTF. As DNA, the CDR3 is TGTGCCAGCTCACCACCGATTGTTCCCGGCTACACCTTC.

The V call is TRBV6-4, the J call TRBJ1-2; tentative D call: TRBD1 (5 bases). This CDR3 is built from 12 residues. Per germline, CDR1 MRHNA and CDR2 SNTAGT. Trimming stripped 6 bases from V and 9 bases from J, with 14 bases between. CDR3 in amino acids: CASRPTGLRYTF. The CDR3 coding sequence is TGTGCCAGCAGGCCTACAGGTCTCCGCTACACCTTC.

This clone was detected once. The CDR3 DNA follows: TGTGCCAGCAGATACGGAAGGGGGGATGAAAAACTGTTTTTT. This gives the protein CASRYGRGDEKLFF. The chain carries TRBV7-2 and TRBJ1-4; weak D call: TRBD1 (6 bases). This CDR3 is 14 amino acids long. The germline V gene encodes CDR1 SGHTA and CDR2 FQGNSA. Trimming took 6 bases from V and 6 from J, leaving 14 bases between them.

The chain couples TRBV29-1 to TRBJ2-1; tentative D call: TRBD2 (6 bases). There are 17 residues in the CDR3. Germline values: CDR1 SQVTM, CDR2 ANQGSEA. The V gene lost 6 bases and the J gene lost 0 bases, with 21 bases spanning the gap. The CDR3 loop is CSVDTPRGPSSYNEQFF. The CDR3 coding sequence is TGCAGCGTGGACACCCCGCGGGGCCCTAGCTCCTACAATGAGCAGTTCTTC.